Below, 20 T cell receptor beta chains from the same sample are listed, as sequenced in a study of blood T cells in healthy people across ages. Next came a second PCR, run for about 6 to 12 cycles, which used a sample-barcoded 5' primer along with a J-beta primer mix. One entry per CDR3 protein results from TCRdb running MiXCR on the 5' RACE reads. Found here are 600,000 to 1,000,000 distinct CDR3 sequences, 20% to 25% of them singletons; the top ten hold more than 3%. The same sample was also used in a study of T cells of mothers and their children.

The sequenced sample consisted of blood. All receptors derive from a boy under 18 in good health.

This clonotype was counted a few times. The CDR3: CASSLPHEKLFF. DNA of the CDR3: TGTGCCAGCAGTTTACCCCATGAAAAACTGTTTTTT. V is TRBV12-3 or TRBV12-4 and J is TRBJ1-4; D is undetermined. The CDR3 contains 12 residues. Trimming removed 2 bases from V and 6 bases from J, with 4 bases in between.

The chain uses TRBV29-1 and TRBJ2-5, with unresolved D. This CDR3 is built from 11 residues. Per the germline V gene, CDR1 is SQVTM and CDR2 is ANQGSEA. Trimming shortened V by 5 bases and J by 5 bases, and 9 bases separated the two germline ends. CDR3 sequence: CSVLGLETQYF. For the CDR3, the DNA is TGCAGCGTTTTGGGGTTGGAGACCCAGTACTTC.

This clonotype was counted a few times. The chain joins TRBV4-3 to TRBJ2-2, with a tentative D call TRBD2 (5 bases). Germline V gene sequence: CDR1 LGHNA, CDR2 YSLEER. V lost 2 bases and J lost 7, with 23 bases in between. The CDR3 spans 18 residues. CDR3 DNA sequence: TGCGCCAGCAGCCAATCCGTTGAGGGCGAGACGTTTATCGGGGAGCTGTTTTTT. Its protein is CASSQSVEGETFIGELFF.

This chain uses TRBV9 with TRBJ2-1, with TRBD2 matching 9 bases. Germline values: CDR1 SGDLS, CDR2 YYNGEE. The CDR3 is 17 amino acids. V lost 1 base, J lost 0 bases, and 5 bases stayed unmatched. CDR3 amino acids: CASSVNPSGISYNEQFF. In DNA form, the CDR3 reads TGTGCCAGCAGCGTAAACCCTAGCGGGATCTCCTACAATGAGCAGTTCTTC.

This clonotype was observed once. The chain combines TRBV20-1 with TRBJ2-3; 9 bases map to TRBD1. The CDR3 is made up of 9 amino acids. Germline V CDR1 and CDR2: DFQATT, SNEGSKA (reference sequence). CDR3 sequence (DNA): TGCAGGGTCGGGACAGGGCGGTATTTT. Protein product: CRVGTGRYF.

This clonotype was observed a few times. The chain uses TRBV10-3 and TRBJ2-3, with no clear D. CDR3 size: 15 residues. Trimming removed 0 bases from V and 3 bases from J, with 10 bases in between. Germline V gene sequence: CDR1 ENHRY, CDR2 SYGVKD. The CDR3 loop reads CAISESVDGTDTQYF. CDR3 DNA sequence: TGTGCCATCAGTGAGTCGGTCGATGGGACAGATACGCAGTATTTT.

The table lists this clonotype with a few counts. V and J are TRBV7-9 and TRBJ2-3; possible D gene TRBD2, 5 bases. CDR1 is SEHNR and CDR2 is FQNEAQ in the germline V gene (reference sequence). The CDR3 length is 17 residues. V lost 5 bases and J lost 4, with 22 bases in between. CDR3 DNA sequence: TGTGCCAGCAGCACGCTCTTAGCTGGGAGTACGGCAGATACGCAGTATTTT. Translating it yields CASSTLLAGSTADTQYF.

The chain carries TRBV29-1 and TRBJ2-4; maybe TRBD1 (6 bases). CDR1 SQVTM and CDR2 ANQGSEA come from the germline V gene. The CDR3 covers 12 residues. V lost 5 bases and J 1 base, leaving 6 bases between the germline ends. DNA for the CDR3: TGCAGCGTTCAGGGGGCCAAAAACATTCAGTACTTC. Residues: CSVQGAKNIQYF.

The CDR3 region has the DNA TGTGCCAGCAGCCTAGTAGGAGGTTGGGGGACTTTCCAAGAGACCCAGTACTTC. This codes for CASSLVGGWGTFQETQYF. J is TRBJ2-5 and V is TRBV7-9, with TRBD2 as a possible D gene (6 bases). Germline V gene lookup returns CDR1 SEHNR and CDR2 FQNEAQ (reference sequence). V shed 5 bases and J shed 1 base, with 23 bases lying between them. This CDR3 contains 18 residues.

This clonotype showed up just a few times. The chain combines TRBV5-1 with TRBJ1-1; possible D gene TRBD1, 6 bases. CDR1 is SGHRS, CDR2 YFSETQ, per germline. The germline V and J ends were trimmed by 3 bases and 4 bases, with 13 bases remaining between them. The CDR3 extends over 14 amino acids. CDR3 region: CASSSIQGSTEAFF. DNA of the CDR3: TGCGCCAGCAGCTCGATACAGGGTTCCACTGAAGCTTTCTTT.

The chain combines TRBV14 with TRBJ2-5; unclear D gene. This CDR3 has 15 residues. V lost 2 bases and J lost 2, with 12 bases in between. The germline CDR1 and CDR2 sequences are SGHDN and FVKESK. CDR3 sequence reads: CASSQQVPSQETQYF. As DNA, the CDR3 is TGTGCCAGCAGCCAACAGGTCCCCTCACAAGAGACCCAGTACTTC.

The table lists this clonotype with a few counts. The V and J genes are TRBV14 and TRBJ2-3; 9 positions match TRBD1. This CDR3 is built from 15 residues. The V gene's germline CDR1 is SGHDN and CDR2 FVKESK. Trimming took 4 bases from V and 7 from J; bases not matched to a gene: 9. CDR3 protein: CASSRTGGATNTQYF. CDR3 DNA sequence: TGTGCCAGCAGCCGTACAGGGGGCGCGACGAATACGCAGTATTTT. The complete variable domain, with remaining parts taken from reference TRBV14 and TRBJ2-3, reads EAGVTQFPSHSVIEKGQTVTLRCDPISGHDNLYWYRRVMGKEIKFLLHFVKESKQDESGMPNNRFLAERTGGTYSTLKVQPAELEDSGVYFCASSRTGGATNTQYFGPGTRLTVL.

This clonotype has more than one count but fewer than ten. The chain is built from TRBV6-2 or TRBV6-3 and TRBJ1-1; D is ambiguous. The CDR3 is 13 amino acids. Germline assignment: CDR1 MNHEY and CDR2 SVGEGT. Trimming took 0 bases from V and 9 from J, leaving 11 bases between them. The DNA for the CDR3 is TGTGCCAGCAGTTACTCGGCGACCGCGAAAGCTTTCTTT. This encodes CASSYSATAKAFF.

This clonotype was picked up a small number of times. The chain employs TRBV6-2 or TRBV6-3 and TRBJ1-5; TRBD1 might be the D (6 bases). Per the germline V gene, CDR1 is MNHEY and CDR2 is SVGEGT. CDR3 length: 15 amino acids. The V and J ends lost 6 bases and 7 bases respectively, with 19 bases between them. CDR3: CASSPRGGSGQPQHF. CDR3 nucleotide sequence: TGTGCCAGCAGCCCCAGGGGAGGGAGCGGACAGCCCCAGCATTTT.

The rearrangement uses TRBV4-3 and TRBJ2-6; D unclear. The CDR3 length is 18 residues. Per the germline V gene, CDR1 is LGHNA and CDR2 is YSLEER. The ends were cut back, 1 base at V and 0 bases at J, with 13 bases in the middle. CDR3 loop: CASSQGLLVLSGANVLTF. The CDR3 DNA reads TGCGCCAGCAGCCAAGGACTCCTAGTACTCTCTGGGGCCAACGTCCTGACTTTC.

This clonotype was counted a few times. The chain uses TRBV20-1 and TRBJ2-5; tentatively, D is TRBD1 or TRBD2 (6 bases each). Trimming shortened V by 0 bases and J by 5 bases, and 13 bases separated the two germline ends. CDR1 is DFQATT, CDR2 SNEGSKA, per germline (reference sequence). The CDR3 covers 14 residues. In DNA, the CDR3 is TGCAGTGCTAGAGATGGCAGGGGAGGTGAGACCCAGTACTTC. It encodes CSARDGRGGETQYF.

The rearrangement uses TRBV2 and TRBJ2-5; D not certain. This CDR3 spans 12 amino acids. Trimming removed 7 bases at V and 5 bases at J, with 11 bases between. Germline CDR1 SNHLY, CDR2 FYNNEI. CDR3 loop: CASMRVRETQYF. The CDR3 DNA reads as TGTGCCAGCATGAGAGTACGGGAGACCCAGTACTTC.

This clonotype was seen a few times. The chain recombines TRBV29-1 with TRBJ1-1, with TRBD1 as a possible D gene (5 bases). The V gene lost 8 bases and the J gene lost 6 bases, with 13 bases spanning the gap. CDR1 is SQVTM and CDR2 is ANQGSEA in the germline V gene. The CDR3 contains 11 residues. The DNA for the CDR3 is TGCAGCCATGAGGGGAGTCCTGAAGCTTTCTTT. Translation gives CSHEGSPEAFF.

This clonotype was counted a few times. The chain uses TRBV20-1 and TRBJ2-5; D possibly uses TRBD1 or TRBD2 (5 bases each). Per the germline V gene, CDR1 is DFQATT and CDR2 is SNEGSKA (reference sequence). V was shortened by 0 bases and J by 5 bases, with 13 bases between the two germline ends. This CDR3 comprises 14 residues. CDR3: CSARDGTVGETQYF. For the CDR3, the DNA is TGCAGTGCTAGAGATGGGACGGTAGGGGAGACCCAGTACTTC.

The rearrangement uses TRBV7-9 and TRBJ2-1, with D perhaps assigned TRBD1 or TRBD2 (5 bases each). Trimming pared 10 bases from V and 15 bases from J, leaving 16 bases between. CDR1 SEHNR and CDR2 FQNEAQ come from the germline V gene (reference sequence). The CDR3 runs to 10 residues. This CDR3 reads CATLERDAFF. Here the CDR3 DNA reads TGTGCCACCCTAGAGAGGGACGCGTTCTTC. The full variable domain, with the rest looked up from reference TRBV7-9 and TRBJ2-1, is DTGVSQNPRHKITKRGQNVTFRCDPISEHNRLYWYRQTLGQGPEFLTYFQNEAQLEKSRLLSDRFSAERPKGSFSTLEIQRTEQGDSAMYLCATLERDAFFGPGTRLTVL.